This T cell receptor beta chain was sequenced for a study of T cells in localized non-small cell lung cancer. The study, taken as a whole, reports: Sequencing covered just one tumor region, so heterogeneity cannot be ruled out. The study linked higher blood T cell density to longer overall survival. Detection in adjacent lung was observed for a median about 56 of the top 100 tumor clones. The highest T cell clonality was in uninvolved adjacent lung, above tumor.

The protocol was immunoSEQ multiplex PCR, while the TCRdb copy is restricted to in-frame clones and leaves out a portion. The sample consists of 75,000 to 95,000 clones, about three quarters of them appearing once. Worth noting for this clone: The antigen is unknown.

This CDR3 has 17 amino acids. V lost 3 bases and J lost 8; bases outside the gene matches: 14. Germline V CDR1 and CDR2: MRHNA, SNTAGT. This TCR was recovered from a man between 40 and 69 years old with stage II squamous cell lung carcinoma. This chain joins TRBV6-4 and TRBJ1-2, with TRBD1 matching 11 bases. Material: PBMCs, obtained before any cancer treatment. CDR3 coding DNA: TGTGCCAGCAGTGATCTCCCGGGACAGGGGGTGCTTTCGGGCTACACCTTC. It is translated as CASSDLPGQGVLSGYTF.